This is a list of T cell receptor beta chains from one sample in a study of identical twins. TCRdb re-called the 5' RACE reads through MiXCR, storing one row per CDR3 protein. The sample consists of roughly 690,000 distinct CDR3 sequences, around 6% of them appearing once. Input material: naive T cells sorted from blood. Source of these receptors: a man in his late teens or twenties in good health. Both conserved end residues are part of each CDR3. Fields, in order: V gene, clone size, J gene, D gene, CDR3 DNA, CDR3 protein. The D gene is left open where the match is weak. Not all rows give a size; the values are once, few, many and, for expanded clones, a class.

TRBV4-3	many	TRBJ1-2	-	TGCGCCAGCAGCCAAGCGGGCAGGGAGGTCGGTGGCTACACCTTC	CASSQAGREVGGYTF
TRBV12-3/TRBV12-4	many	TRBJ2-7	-	TGTGCCAGCAGTCCCGCTCGGGGCTACATAACCTACGAGCAGTACTTC	CASSPARGYITYEQYF
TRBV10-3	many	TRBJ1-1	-	TGTGCCATCAGTGGAGGCATGAACACTGAAGCTTTCTTT	CAISGGMNTEAFF
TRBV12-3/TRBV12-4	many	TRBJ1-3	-	TGTGCCAGCAGTCCGGGTTCATCTGGAAACACCATATATTTT	CASSPGSSGNTIYF
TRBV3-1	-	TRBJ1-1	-	TGTGCCAGCAGCCTTACAGGGTTAGAGAACACTGAAGCTTTCTTT	CASSLTGLENTEAFF
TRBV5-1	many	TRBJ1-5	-	TGCGCCAGCAGCCTTGACAGCCGCCATCAGCCCCAGCATTTT	CASSLDSRHQPQHF
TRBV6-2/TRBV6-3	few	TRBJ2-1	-	TGTGCCAGCAGTTACAGACAGTTAACGGGGTACAATGAGCAGTTCTTC	CASSYRQLTGYNEQFF
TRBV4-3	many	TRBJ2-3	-	TGCGCCAGCAGCCCAGGGGAGTACAAACACACAGATACGCAGTATTTT	CASSPGEYKHTDTQYF
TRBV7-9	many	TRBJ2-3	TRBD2	TGTGCCAGCAGCTTAGGACATACTAGCGGGAATACAGATACGCAGTATTTT	CASSLGHTSGNTDTQYF
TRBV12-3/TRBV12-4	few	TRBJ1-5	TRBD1	TGTGCCAGCACCGTGGAGGGGGCGCGTAATCAGCCCCAGCATTTT	CASTVEGARNQPQHF
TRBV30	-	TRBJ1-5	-	TGTGCCTGGAACCAAGGGGGGGATCAGCCCCAGCATTTT	CAWNQGGDQPQHF
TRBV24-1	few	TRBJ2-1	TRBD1	TGTGCCACCAGTGACCCACAGGGGGCTGTATCCTACAATGAGCAGTTCTTC	CATSDPQGAVSYNEQFF